The subject of this entry is one T cell receptor beta chain. No cognate antigen has been identified for it. No much larger clone exists at a distance of one base, and base qualities are not known. The time point label for this specimen denotes: baseline before first vaccination. The vaccinee samples were drawn from two UK trials, COV001 and COV002, one of which was a single-blind randomized controlled phase 2/3 trial testing AZD1222 (ChAdOx1 nCoV-19) in healthy adults. For TCRbeta chain sequencing, PBMC samples from trial participants were taken at day 0 and at day 28 after the second dose. This record belongs to a study of T cell responses to AZD1222 COVID-19 vaccine (dated by TCRdb to about 2021). Background for the entire study: AZD1222 recipients with second doses at about 4 weeks or about 12 weeks were pooled, because spike-specific TCR depth and breadth did not differ between schedules. TCR sequencing covered 230 or so trial participants: 200 to 220 given two doses of AZD1222 and 26 given two doses of MenACWY control vaccine. Trial participants were enrolled by age into 18-55, 56-69 and 70-plus year subgroups, with roughly 160, 29 and 62 TCR-sequenced participants respectively. The research as a whole found: CD4 TCRs associated with the vaccine covered the entire spike protein, and the dominant responses were in regions 160-218 and 743-854. Nearly half of unique spike-specific TCRs reportedly recognized epitopes outside regions mutated in the B.1.351 and B.1.1.7 variants. Conclusions about previously exposed vaccinees are limited, since just five or six AZD1222 recipients were seropositive for SARS-CoV-2 at baseline. Participants were mostly white British, with more females than males. The authors suggested clonal diversity may have been underestimated. Because no day 14 peak-response samples were available, the repertoires could be characterized only after the peak T cell response. The 56-69-year group was small, and its depth increase did not reach significance, likely because of low power. A significant rise in spike-specific TCR breadth and depth was observed after two AZD1222 doses relative to day 0 and relative to MenACWY recipients.

The CDR3 regions of human TCRbeta chains were analyzed by immunosequencing. In the authors' own workflow: Repertoire TCRs were checked for matches against a reference library of SARS-CoV-2-specific TCRs that had been generated using the MIRA antigen-specificity platform. Breadth meant the fraction of unique TCRs that were SARS-CoV-2-associated, whereas depth meant the fraction of total T cells that were SARS-CoV-2-associated. Each spike-specific TCR was assigned to its reactive spike region and to a CD4 or CD8 class using the MIRA data. Log10-transformed breadth and depth values were compared by one-way ANOVA with Sidak's multiple comparisons tests. This immuneACCESS table, as held by TCRdb, lists in-frame sequences with V and J called but not all clones. Of the missing ones, under half trace to an unresolved V gene in checked studies; the others have no known cause. D and trimming come from the DNA, and the V and J calls and clone size come from that table. The sample table holds around 99,000 clones, of which about 85% were seen once. Approximately 4.3% of the sample belongs to the ten largest clones.

CDR1 and CDR2, per the germline V gene, are SGHVS and FQNEAQ. The CDR3, from cysteine to phenylalanine, totals 13 residues. Here the CDR3 DNA is all that survives: 39 bases in frame from base 1. Deletion took 5 bases off V and 6 bases off J, with a span of 14 bases between the germline ends. This clonotype was sampled from an adult in good health. The specimen comprised peripheral blood, sampled on day 0 of AZD1222 vaccination. The chain uses TRBV7-8 and TRBJ2-7; the D gene is perhaps TRBD1, from 5 matching bases. The CDR3 has the sequence CASSGDRRSEQYF. The nucleotide sequence is given as TGTGCCAGCAGCGGTGACAGAAGGTCCGAGCAGTACTTC.